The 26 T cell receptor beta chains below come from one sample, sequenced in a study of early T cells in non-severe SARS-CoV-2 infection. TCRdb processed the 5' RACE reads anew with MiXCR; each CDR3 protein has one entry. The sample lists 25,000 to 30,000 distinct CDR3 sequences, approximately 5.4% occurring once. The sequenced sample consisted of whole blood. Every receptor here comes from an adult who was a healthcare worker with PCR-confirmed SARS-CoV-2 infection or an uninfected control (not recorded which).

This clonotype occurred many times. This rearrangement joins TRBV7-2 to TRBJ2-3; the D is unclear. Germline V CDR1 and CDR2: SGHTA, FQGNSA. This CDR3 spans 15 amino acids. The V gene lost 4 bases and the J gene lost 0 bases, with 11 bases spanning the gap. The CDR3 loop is CASSYIGSSTDTQYF. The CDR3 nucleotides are TGTGCCAGCAGCTACATAGGCTCTAGCACAGATACGCAGTATTTT.

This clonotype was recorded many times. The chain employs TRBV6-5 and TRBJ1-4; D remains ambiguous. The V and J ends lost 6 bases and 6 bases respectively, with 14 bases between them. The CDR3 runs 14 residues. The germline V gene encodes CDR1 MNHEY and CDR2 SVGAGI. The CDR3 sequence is CASRGVRVDEKLFF. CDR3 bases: TGTGCCAGCAGGGGCGTAAGGGTAGATGAAAAACTGTTTTTT.

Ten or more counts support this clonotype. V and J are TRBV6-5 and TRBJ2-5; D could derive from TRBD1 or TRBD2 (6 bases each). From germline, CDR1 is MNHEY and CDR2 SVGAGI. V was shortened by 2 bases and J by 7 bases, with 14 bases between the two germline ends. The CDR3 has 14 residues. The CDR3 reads CASSYGGQEGTQYF. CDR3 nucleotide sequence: TGTGCCAGCAGTTACGGGGGGCAGGAGGGGACCCAGTACTTC.

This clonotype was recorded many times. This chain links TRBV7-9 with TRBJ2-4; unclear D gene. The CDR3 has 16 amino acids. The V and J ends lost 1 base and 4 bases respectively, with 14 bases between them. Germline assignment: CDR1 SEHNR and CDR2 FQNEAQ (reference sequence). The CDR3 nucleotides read TGTGCCAGCAGCTTAGTAGTCGGCCAAATAAAAAACATTCAGTACTTC. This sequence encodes CASSLVVGQIKNIQYF.

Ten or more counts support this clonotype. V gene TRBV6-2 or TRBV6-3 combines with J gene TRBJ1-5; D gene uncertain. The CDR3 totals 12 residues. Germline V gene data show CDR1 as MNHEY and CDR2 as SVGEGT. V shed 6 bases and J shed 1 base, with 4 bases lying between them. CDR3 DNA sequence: TGTGCCAGCAGCAGGAGCAATCAGCCCCAGCATTTT. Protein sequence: CASSRSNQPQHF.

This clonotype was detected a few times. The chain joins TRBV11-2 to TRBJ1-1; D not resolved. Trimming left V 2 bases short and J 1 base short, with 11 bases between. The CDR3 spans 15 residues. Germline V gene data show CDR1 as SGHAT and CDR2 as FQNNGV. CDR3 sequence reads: CASSLSTAANTEAFF. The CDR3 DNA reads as TGTGCCAGCAGCTTAAGTACCGCAGCGAACACTGAAGCTTTCTTT.

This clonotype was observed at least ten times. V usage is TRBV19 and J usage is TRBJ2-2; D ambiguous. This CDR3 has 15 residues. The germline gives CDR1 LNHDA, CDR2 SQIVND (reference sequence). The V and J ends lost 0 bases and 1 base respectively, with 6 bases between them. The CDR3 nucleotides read TGTGCCAGTAGTATAGATCTTCAGAACACCGGGGAGCTGTTTTTT. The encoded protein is CASSIDLQNTGELFF.

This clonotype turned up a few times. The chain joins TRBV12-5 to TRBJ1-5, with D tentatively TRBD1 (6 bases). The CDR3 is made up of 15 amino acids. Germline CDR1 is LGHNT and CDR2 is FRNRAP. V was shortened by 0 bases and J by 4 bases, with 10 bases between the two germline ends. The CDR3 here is CASGLVVQGNQPQHF. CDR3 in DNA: TGTGCTAGTGGTTTGGTCGTACAGGGAAATCAGCCCCAGCATTTT.

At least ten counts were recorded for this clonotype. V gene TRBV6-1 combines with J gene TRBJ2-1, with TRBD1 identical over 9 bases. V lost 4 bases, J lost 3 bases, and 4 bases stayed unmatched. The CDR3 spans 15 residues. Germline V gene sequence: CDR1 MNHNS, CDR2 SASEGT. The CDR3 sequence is CASSVRDRVYNEQFF. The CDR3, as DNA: TGTGCCAGCAGTGTCCGGGACAGGGTCTACAATGAGCAGTTCTTC.

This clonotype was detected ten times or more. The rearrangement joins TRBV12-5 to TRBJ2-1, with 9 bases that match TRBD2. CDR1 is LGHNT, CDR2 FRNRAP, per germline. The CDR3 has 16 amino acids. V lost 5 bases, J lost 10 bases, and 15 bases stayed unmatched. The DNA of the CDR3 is TGTGCTAGTGGTCCCCAGGGGCGGGAGGGCTGGAGGGAGCAGTTCTTC. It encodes CASGPQGREGWREQFF.

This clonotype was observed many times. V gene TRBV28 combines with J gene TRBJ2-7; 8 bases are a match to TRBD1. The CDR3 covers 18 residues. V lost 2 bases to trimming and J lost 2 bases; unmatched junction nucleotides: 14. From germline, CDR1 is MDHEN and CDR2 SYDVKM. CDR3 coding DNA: TGTGCCAGCAGTTTAAGCTGGTCCGGACAGGGCCGACCCTACGAGCAGTACTTC. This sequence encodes CASSLSWSGQGRPYEQYF.

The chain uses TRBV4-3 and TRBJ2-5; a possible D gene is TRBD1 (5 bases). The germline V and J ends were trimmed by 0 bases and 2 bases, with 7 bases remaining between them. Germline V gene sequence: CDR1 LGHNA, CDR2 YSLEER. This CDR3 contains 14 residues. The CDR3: CASSQETGQETQYF. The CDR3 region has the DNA TGCGCCAGCAGCCAAGAAACAGGTCAAGAGACCCAGTACTTC.

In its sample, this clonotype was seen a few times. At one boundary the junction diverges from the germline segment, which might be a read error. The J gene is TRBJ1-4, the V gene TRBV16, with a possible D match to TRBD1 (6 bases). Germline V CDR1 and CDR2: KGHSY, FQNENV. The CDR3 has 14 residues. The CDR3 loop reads CASSQWTVGEKLFF. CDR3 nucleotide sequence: TGTGCCAGCAGTCAATGGACAGTGGGTGAAAAACTGTTTTTT.

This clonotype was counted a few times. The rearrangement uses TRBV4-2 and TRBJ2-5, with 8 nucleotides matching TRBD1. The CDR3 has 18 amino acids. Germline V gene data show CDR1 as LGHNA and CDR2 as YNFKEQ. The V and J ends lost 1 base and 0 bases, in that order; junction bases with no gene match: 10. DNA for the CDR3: TGTGCCAGCAGCCAAGCACATCGACAGGGGACAAACCAAGAGACCCAGTACTTC. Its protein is CASSQAHRQGTNQETQYF.

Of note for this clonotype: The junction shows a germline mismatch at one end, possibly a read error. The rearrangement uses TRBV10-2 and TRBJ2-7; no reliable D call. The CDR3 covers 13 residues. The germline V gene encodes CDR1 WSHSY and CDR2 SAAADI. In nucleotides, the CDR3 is TGCGCCGGCAGTGAACCGGAGAGATACGAGCAGTACTTC. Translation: CAGSEPERYEQYF.

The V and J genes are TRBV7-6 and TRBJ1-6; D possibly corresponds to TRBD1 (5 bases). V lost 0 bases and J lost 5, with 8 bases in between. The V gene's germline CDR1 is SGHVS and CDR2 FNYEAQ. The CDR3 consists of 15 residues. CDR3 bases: TGTGCCAGCAGCTTAGCTGACAGAGATAATTCACCCCTCCACTTT. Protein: CASSLADRDNSPLHF.

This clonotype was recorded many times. The CDR3 sequence: CASSLRLSVRETQYF. The CDR3 DNA follows: TGTGCCAGCAGCTTAAGGCTGAGTGTGAGAGAGACCCAGTACTTC. The chain combines TRBV11-2 with TRBJ2-5; D is unresolved. Trimming removed 2 bases from V and 4 bases from J, with 14 bases in between. Germline lookup yields CDR1 SGHAT and CDR2 FQNNGV. The CDR3 is 15 residues long.

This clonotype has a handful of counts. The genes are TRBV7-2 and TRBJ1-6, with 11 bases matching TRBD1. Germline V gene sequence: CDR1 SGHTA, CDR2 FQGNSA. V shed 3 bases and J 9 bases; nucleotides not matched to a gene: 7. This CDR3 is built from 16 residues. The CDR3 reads CASSFPGQGASSPLHF. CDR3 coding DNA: TGTGCCAGCAGCTTCCCCGGACAGGGGGCTTCTTCACCCCTCCACTTT.

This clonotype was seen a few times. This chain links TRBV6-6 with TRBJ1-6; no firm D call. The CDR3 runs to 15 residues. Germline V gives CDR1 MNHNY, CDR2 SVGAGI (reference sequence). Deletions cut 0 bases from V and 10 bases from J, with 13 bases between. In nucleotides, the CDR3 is TGTGCCAGCAGTTACTCCGGTCCCGGAGGATCACCCCTCCACTTT. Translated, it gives CASSYSGPGGSPLHF.

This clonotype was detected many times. CDR3 sequence: CSARAQGAGAEAFF. CDR3 bases: TGCAGTGCTAGGGCACAGGGGGCCGGGGCTGAAGCTTTCTTT. The chain is built from TRBV20-1 and TRBJ1-1, with 9 bases identical to TRBD1. Looked up from germline, CDR1 is DFQATT and CDR2 is SNEGSKA (reference sequence). V gave up 3 bases and J gave up 6 bases; unmatched junction bases: 8. The CDR3 loop spans 14 amino acids.

The CDR3 is CASSPTGRISSPQYF. DNA for the CDR3: TGTGCCAGCAGCCCGACCGGACGGATATCCTCCCCGCAGTATTTT. The chain uses TRBV7-9 and TRBJ2-3, with D hard to call. V lost 5 bases and J lost 10, with 22 bases in between. Germline CDR1 reads SEHNR; CDR2 reads FQNEAQ (reference sequence). The length of the CDR3 is 15 residues.

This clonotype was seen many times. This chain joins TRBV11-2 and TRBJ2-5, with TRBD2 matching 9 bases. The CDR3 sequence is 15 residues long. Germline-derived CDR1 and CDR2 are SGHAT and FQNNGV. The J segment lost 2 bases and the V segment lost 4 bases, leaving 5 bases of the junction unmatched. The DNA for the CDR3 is TGTGCCAGCAGCTCGCGGACTAGCGCGCAAGAGACCCAGTACTTC. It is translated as CASSSRTSAQETQYF.

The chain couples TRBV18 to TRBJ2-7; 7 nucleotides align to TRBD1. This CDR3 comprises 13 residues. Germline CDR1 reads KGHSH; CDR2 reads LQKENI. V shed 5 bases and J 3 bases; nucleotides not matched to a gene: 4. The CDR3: CASSAGTDYEQYF. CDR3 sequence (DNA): TGTGCCAGCTCAGCCGGGACAGACTACGAGCAGTACTTC.

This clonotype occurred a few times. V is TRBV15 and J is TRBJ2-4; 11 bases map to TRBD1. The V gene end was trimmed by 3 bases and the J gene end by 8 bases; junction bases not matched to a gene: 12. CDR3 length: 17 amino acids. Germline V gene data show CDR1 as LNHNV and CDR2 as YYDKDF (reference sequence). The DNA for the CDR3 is TGTGCCACCAGCAGCGACAGGGGACAGGGGGTCCAGTACATTCAGTACTTC. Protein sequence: CATSSDRGQGVQYIQYF.

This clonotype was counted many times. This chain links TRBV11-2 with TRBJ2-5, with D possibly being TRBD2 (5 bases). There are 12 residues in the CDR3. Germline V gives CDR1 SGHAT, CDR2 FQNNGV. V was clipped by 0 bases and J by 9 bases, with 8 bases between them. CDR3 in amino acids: CASSLDRRAQYF. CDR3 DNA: TGTGCCAGCAGCTTAGACCGGCGGGCCCAGTACTTC.

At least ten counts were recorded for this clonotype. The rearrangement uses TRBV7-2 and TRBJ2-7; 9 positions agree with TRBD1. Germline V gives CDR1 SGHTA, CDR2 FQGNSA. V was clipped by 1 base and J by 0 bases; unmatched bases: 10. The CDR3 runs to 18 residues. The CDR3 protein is CASSLGHPGTGSSYEQYF. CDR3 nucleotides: TGTGCCAGCAGCTTAGGTCACCCCGGGACAGGGAGCTCCTACGAGCAGTACTTC.